What follows are 27 T cell receptor beta chains derived from one specimen sequenced in a study of cytomegalovirus exposure and HLA in healthy donors (TCRdb year 2017). Receptor amplification or capture employed the immunoSEQ multiplex PCR assay. TCRdb stores this immuneACCESS table with in-frame sequences only. Part of the clones is absent; in the studies checked, under half of the shortfall reflects unresolved V genes, and no reason is known for the rest. The sample profile shows approximately 76,000 clones; 94% of them were found once. The ten biggest clones cover about 3.6% of the sample. Sequencing input: PBMCs. These receptors were collected from a woman aged 18-29 years in good health and CMV-seropositive.

The V gene is TRBV19, the J gene TRBJ2-5; 9 bases fit TRBD1. The germline gives CDR1 LNHDA, CDR2 SQIVND (reference sequence). The CDR3 totals 16 residues. The trim removed 6 bases at V and 2 bases at J, leaving 10 bases unmatched. DNA of the CDR3: TGTGCCAGTAGCCCGGGACAGGGATACATTCAAGAGACCCAGTACTTC. Amino acid sequence: CASSPGQGYIQETQYF.

The chain employs TRBV27 and TRBJ1-4; 8 bases fit TRBD1. J lost 8 bases, V lost 5 bases, and 13 bases had no gene match. Germline CDR1 MNHEY, CDR2 SMNVEV (reference sequence). The CDR3 length is 16 residues. CDR3 amino acids: CASSPWAGGIGEKLFF. For the CDR3, the DNA is TGTGCCAGCAGTCCCTGGGCAGGGGGCATTGGGGAAAAACTGTTTTTT.

This clone came up a few times. This chain uses TRBV27 with TRBJ2-3; 12 bases match TRBD2. The J segment lost 6 bases and the V segment lost 4 bases, leaving 8 bases of the junction unmatched. CDR3 length: 16 residues. Germline CDR1 reads MNHEY; CDR2 reads SMNVEV (reference sequence). Written as DNA, the CDR3 is TGTGCCAGCAGTTCCCTAGCGGGAGGGAGTTGGGATACGCAGTATTTT. It is translated as CASSSLAGGSWDTQYF.

By share, this clone ranks as medium-sized. The chain employs TRBV11-2 and TRBJ2-7; D might be TRBD1 (6 bases). The length of the CDR3 is 16 residues. In germline, CDR1 is SGHAT, CDR2 FQNNGV. The germline V and J ends were trimmed by 5 bases and 5 bases, with 22 bases remaining between them. The CDR3 region has the DNA TGTGCCAGCAGCCTCTGGCGGCTCAGGGGAGTGGACGAGCAGTACTTC. Protein sequence: CASSLWRLRGVDEQYF.

V usage is TRBV7-6 and J usage is TRBJ2-6; TRBD2 aligns across 7 bases. CDR1 is SGHVS and CDR2 is FNYEAQ in the germline V gene. The length of the CDR3 is 17 residues. The ends lost 5 bases at V and 4 bases at J; junction bases unmatched: 11. The CDR3 sequence is CASSARGGSSGANVLTF. CDR3 in DNA: TGTGCCAGCAGCGCACGCGGGGGAAGCTCCGGGGCCAACGTCCTGACTTTC.

The chain combines TRBV11-3 with TRBJ2-7; 9 bases are shared with TRBD1. The CDR3 consists of 15 residues. Per germline, CDR1 SGHNT and CDR2 YENEEA. The trim removed 3 bases at V and 3 bases at J, leaving 6 bases unmatched. The CDR3 coding sequence is TGTGCCAGCAGCTTCCGGGACAGGGACGACTACGAGCAGTACTTC. Translation gives CASSFRDRDDYEQYF.

The gene calls are TRBV30 and TRBJ1-3; D is ambiguous. Germline values: CDR1 GTSNPN, CDR2 SVGIG (reference sequence). Deletions cut 1 base from V and 0 bases from J, with 4 bases between. This CDR3 is built from 13 residues. CDR3 sequence reads: CAWSDLSGNTIYF. The CDR3 nucleotides are TGTGCCTGGAGTGATCTCTCTGGAAACACCATATATTTT.

In its sample, this clone was seen once. The V and J genes are TRBV30 and TRBJ2-3; D is perhaps TRBD1 (6 bases). The CDR3 extends over 14 amino acids. CDR1 and CDR2 from the germline V gene are GTSNPN and SVGIG (reference sequence). The ends were cut back, 0 bases at V and 7 bases at J, with 14 bases in the middle. CDR3 in DNA: TGTGCCTGGAGTGTAGAACAGGGTACCAATACGCAGTATTTT. Its translation: CAWSVEQGTNTQYF.

The V call is TRBV2, the J call TRBJ1-1, with a weak D call TRBD1 (6 bases). Germline CDR1 reads SNHLY; CDR2 reads FYNNEI. Trimming shortened V by 6 bases and J by 4 bases, and 12 bases separated the two germline ends. The CDR3 covers 13 residues. This CDR3 reads CASRADRPTEAFF. CDR3 nucleotide sequence: TGTGCCAGCAGGGCGGACAGACCCACTGAAGCTTTCTTT.

The J gene is TRBJ2-7, the V gene TRBV6-5; D remains unclear. Germline CDR1 and CDR2: MNHEY and SVGAGI. V was cut by 4 bases and J by 2 bases, with 18 bases left in between. There are 16 residues in the CDR3. The CDR3 region has the DNA TGTGCCAGCAGTTTGGCAATTATCGGCGGAGCCTACGAGCAGTACTTC. Residues: CASSLAIIGGAYEQYF.

The CDR3 nucleotides are TGTGCCAGCTCACCACCTAACGCCGGGAAATACGAGCAGTACTTC. Translated, it gives CASSPPNAGKYEQYF. The chain carries TRBV18 and TRBJ2-7, with D maybe TRBD2 (5 bases). Germline CDR1 KGHSH, CDR2 LQKENI. This CDR3 comprises 15 residues. Trimming stripped 0 bases from V and 4 bases from J, with 13 bases between. Filled out from reference TRBV18 and TRBJ2-7, the complete variable domain reads NAGVMQNPRHLVRRRGQEARLRCSPMKGHSHVYWYRQLPEEGLKFMVYLQKENIIDESGMPKERFSAEFPKEGPSILRIQQVVRGDSAAYFCASSPPNAGKYEQYFGPGTRLTVT.

The chain carries TRBV18 and TRBJ1-1; tentative D call: TRBD1 (6 bases). Germline CDR1 KGHSH, CDR2 LQKENI. The CDR3 extends over 14 amino acids. The V and J ends lost 6 bases and 4 bases respectively, with 15 bases between them. CDR3 sequence reads: CASSPSGVATEAFF. For the CDR3, the DNA is TGTGCCAGCTCGCCTTCAGGGGTAGCCACTGAAGCTTTCTTT.

The rearrangement links TRBV30 to TRBJ1-6; D unresolved. The CDR3 is 16 residues long. V shed 0 bases and J shed 0 bases, with 9 bases lying between them. CDR1 is GTSNPN, CDR2 SVGIG, per germline (reference sequence). In nucleotides, the CDR3 is TGTGCCTGGAGTGTCGGGTTGAGCTCCTATAATTCACCCCTCCACTTT. Its protein is CAWSVGLSSYNSPLHF.

The count of this clone is one. The chain links TRBV6-5 to TRBJ2-2; TRBD2 is a possible D gene (6 bases). There are 14 residues in the CDR3. Trimming shortened V by 2 bases and J by 6 bases, and 10 bases separated the two germline ends. CDR1 and CDR2 from the germline V gene are MNHEY and SVGAGI. CDR3 sequence (DNA): TGTGCCAGCAGTTACGAGGTAGCGGCCGGGGAGCTGTTTTTT. Translation: CASSYEVAAGELFF.

The chain combines TRBV9 with TRBJ2-7; 12 bases line up with TRBD1. This CDR3 is 15 amino acids long. Germline trimming cut 0 bases from V and 5 bases from J; bases unmatched to any gene: 3. Germline lookup yields CDR1 SGDLS and CDR2 YYNGEE. DNA of the CDR3: TGTGCCAGCAGCGTAGCCGGGACAGGGGGCGACGAGCAGTACTTC. It encodes CASSVAGTGGDEQYF.

The rearrangement links TRBV2 to TRBJ2-1; 8 bases line up with TRBD2. This CDR3 has 15 residues. Germline values: CDR1 SNHLY, CDR2 FYNNEI. With V trimmed by 11 bases and J by 5 bases, 14 bases remained unmatched. CDR3 DNA: TGTGCCTCAGGCTTGGGTGGACTAGCTCACAATGAGCAGTTCTTC. This translates into CASGLGGLAHNEQFF.

The chain combines TRBV18 with TRBJ1-2; D may be TRBD1 (6 bases). Germline V gene data show CDR1 as KGHSH and CDR2 as LQKENI. The V and J ends lost 4 bases and 2 bases respectively, with 14 bases between them. The CDR3 sequence is 15 residues long. This chain's CDR3 is CASSLSSGQNYGYTF. CDR3 sequence (DNA): TGTGCCAGCTCACTCTCCTCCGGACAGAACTATGGCTACACCTTC.

The gene calls are TRBV28 and TRBJ2-7, with 8 bases identical to TRBD2. CDR3 length: 15 amino acids. J gave up 1 base and V 6 bases, and 8 bases lay outside the gene matches. CDR1 and CDR2 from the germline V gene are MDHEN and SYDVKM. CDR3 nucleotide sequence: TGTGCCAGCAGCGTTCCGGGACTAGGGTCCTACGAGCAGTACTTC. Its translation is CASSVPGLGSYEQYF.

This chain uses TRBV30 with TRBJ2-1, with 8 positions matching TRBD2. Germline CDR1 GTSNPN, CDR2 SVGIG (reference sequence). CDR3 size: 14 residues. J lost 10 bases, V lost 2 bases, and 10 bases had no gene match. DNA of the CDR3: TGTGCCTGGAGTACCGGGACTAGGGCTCGGGAGCAGTTCTTC. Amino acids: CAWSTGTRAREQFF.

This chain uses TRBV4-3 with TRBJ2-1, with 12 nucleotides matching TRBD2. This CDR3 is 17 amino acids long. Trimming cost V 3 bases and J 6 bases; bases outside gene matches: 9. Germline values: CDR1 LGHNA, CDR2 YSLEER. The chain's CDR3 is CASSQIHTSGGINEQFF. The CDR3 region has the DNA TGCGCCAGCAGCCAGATCCACACTAGCGGGGGGATCAATGAGCAGTTCTTC.

The J gene is TRBJ2-1, the V gene TRBV6-9, with 8 bases identical to TRBD2. Trimming took 3 bases from V and 6 from J; bases not matched to a gene: 7. The CDR3 covers 15 residues. Looked up from germline, CDR1 is MNHGY and CDR2 is SVAAGI. This chain's CDR3 is CASSYYSGRVNEQFF. The CDR3 DNA follows: TGTGCCAGCAGTTACTATTCCGGGAGGGTCAATGAGCAGTTCTTC.

V and J are TRBV18 and TRBJ2-7; TRBD1 matches 8 bases. Germline loops: CDR1 KGHSH, CDR2 LQKENI. CDR3 length equals 15 residues. Losses at the gene ends were 2 bases for V and 3 bases for J; bases not matched to a gene: 6. This chain's CDR3 is CASSPGTGGRYEQYF. The CDR3 DNA is TGTGCCAGCTCACCAGGGACAGGTGGCCGCTACGAGCAGTACTTC.

The V call is TRBV6-1, the J call TRBJ1-3; D uncertain. Trimming stripped 8 bases from V and 2 bases from J, with 13 bases between. The CDR3 runs to 14 residues. Germline V CDR1 and CDR2: MNHNS, SASEGT. The CDR3 nucleotides are TGTGCCAGCGAGGAAGGAGGGCCTGGAAACACCATATATTTT. Its protein is CASEEGGPGNTIYF.

This CDR3 reads CASSPGYEQFF. CDR3 sequence (DNA): TGTGCCAGCAGTCCAGGGTATGAGCAGTTCTTC. V usage is TRBV5-4 and J usage is TRBJ2-1; a possible D gene is TRBD1 (5 bases). Trimming stripped 5 bases from V and 8 bases from J, with 8 bases between. The CDR3 is 11 residues long. Germline CDR1 reads SGHNT; CDR2 reads YYREEE (reference sequence).

This sequence joins TRBV5-1 and TRBJ2-1, with 7 bases matching TRBD1. The CDR3 sequence is 15 residues long. The germline CDR1 and CDR2 sequences are SGHRS and YFSETQ. V shed 4 bases, J shed 1 base, and the junction held 5 bases outside the gene matches. The DNA of the CDR3 is TGCGCCAGCAGCCTCGACAGGGTTTCCTACAATGAGCAGTTCTTC. Its translation: CASSLDRVSYNEQFF.

The chain combines TRBV7-9 with TRBJ2-3; tentatively, D is TRBD2 (6 bases). The CDR3 has 14 residues. The germline gives CDR1 SEHNR, CDR2 FQNEAQ (reference sequence). V shed 8 bases and J shed 2 bases, with 14 bases lying between them. In nucleotides, the CDR3 is TGTGCCAGCCTATCGACTAGTTCCACAGATACGCAGTATTTT. Protein sequence: CASLSTSSTDTQYF.

The gene calls are TRBV28 and TRBJ2-7; 12 bases are shared with TRBD2. The CDR3 extends over 15 amino acids. Germline loops: CDR1 MDHEN, CDR2 SYDVKM. Trimming at V came to 5 bases and at J to 2 bases, leaving 4 bases not matched to a gene. Written as DNA, the CDR3 is TGTGCCAGCAGTCTTCGACTAGCGGGAGCCTACGAGCAGTACTTC. This codes for CASSLRLAGAYEQYF.